In its sample, the clone carrying this T cell receptor (beta chain) was seen many times. Its antigen is currently unknown. How the authors handled the data: Construction of a distant-metastasis classifier for papillary thyroid cancer relied on CDR3 differences across clinicopathological groups. With MiXCR, TCRdb reprocessed the PCR reads. What appears here as the V and J calls and clone size reflects TCRdb's work, not the paper's. The sample lists 20,000 to 30,000 clones; roughly 24% were seen once. The data belong to a study of metastatic and nonmetastatic thyroid tumors. Whole-study context: Peripheral blood and tumor or nodule samples from malignant and benign thyroid patients were compared.

The CDR3 runs to 14 residues. Germline values: CDR1 SGHTS, CDR2 YDEGEE. J lost 5 bases, V lost 3 bases, and 5 bases had no gene match. Thyroid surgery was preceded by no treatment in any patient. General study results and limits: Relative to benign nodules, malignant thyroid tumors were reportedly characterized by significantly elevated TCR beta diversity in blood and tumor.

The gene calls are TRBV5-8 and TRBJ2-4; TRBD2 matches at 7 bases. The sequencing sample was made of blood. The clonotype comes from a female donor with papillary thyroid cancer or a benign thyroid nodule (not recorded which). Some clones in this sample may be carry-over from other donors' samples. CDR3 amino acids: CASSWGGPQNIQYF. The DNA for the CDR3 is TGTGCCAGCAGCTGGGGGGGACCTCAAAACATTCAGTACTTC.